The clone carrying this T cell receptor (beta chain) has more than one count but fewer than ten. The antigen remains undetermined. This sample is drawn from a study of chemoradiotherapy in HPV16-positive cancers. About the research overall: Functional T-cell assays on a couple of HPV16-positive patients' cells defined candidate HPV-specific clones and common TCR motifs.

From germline, CDR1 is SGHAT and CDR2 FQNNGV. After removal of 4 bases from V and 3 bases from J, the junction contained 3 bases not matched to a gene. The CDR3 extends over 14 amino acids. Libraries were prepared by immunoSEQ multiplex PCR; TCRdb keeps only in-frame clonotypes and omits some of them. The sample holds about 10,000 clones, roughly 78% seen once. Findings and limits, study-wide: Non-HPV-specific T cells did not expand in tumors during treatment, whereas candidate HPV-specific clones and E7-related motifs did. Better recurrence-free survival went with HPV-responsive T-cell expansion in HPV16-positive patients. HPV-specific T cells were functionally defined from only two HPV16-positive patients.

The genes are TRBV11-2 and TRBJ2-3, with TRBD2 matching 8 bases. This sequence originates from a human donor with HPV-associated anogenital cancer. Collection of the sample occurred from a patient who underwent chemoradiotherapy. The CDR3, as DNA: TGTGCCAGCAGCTCGGGGGGGCATACAGATACGCAGTATTTT. As protein: CASSSGGHTDTQYF.